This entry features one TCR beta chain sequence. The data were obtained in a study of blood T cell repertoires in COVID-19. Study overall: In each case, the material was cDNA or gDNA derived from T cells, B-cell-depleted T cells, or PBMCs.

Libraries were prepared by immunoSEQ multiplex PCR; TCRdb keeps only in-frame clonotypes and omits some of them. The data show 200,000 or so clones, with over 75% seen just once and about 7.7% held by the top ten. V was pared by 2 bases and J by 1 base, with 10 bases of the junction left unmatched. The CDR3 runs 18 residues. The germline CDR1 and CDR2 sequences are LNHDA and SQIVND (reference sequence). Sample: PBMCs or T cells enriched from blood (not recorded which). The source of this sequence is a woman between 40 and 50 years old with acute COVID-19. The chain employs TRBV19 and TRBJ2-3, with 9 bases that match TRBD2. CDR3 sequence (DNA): TGTGCCAGTAGTATAACCGGGACTAGCTTTATACGCACAGATACGCAGTATTTT. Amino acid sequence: CASSITGTSFIRTDTQYF.